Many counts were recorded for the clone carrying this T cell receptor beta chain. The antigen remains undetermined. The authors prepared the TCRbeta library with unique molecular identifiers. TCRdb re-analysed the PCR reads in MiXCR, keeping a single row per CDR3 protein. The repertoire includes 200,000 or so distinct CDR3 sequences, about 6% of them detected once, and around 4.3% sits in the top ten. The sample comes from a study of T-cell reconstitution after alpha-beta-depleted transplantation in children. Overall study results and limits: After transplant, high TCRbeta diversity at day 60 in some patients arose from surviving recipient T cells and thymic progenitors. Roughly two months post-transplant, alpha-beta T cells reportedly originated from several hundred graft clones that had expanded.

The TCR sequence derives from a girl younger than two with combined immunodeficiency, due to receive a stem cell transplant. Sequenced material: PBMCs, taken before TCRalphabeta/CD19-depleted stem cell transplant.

The CDR3 region is CASSLTSTGPNNEQFF. CDR3 coding DNA: TGTGCCAGCAGCTTAACGTCGACAGGGCCAAACAATGAGCAGTTCTTC. The chain couples TRBV7-3 to TRBJ2-1; 7 nucleotides line up with TRBD1. Trimming took 0 bases from V and 5 from J; bases not matched to a gene: 7. Germline CDR1 SGHTA, CDR2 FQGTGA. The CDR3 sequence is 16 residues long.